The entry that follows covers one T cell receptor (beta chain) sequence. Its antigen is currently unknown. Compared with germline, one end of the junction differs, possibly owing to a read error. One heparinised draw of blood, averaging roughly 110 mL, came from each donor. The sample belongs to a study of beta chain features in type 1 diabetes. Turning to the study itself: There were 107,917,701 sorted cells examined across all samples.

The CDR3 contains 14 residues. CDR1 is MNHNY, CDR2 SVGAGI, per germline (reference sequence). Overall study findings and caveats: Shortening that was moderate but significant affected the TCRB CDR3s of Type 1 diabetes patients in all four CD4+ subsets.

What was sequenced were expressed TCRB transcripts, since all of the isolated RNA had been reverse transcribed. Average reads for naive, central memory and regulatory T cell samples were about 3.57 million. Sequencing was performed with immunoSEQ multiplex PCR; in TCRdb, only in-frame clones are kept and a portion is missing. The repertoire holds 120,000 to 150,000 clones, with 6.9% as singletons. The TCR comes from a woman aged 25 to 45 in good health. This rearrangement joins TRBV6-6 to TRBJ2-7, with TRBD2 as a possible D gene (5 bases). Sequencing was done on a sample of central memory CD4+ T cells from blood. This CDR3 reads CAISESQLENEQYF. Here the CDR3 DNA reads TGTGCCATCAGTGAGTCTCAACTAGAGAACGAGCAGTACTTC.